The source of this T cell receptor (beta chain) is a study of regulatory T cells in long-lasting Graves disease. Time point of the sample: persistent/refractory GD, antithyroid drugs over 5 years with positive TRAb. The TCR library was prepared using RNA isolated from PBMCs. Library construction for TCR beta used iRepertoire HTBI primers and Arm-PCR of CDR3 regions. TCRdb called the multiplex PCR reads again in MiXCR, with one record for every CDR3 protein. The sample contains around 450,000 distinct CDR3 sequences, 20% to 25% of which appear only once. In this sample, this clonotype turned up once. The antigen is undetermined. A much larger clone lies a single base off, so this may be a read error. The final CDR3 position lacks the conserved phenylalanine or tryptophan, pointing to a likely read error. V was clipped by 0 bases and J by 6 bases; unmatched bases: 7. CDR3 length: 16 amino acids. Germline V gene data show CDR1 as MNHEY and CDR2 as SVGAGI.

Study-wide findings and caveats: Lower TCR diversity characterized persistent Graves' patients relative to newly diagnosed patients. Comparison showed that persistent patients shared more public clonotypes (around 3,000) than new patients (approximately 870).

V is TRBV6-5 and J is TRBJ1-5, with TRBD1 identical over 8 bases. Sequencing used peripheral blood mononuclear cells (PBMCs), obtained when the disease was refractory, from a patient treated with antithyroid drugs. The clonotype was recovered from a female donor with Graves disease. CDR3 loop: CASSYSGQDAGQPQHL. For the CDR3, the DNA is TGTGCCAGCAGTTACTCGGGACAGGACGCGGGTCAGCCCCAGCATCTT.